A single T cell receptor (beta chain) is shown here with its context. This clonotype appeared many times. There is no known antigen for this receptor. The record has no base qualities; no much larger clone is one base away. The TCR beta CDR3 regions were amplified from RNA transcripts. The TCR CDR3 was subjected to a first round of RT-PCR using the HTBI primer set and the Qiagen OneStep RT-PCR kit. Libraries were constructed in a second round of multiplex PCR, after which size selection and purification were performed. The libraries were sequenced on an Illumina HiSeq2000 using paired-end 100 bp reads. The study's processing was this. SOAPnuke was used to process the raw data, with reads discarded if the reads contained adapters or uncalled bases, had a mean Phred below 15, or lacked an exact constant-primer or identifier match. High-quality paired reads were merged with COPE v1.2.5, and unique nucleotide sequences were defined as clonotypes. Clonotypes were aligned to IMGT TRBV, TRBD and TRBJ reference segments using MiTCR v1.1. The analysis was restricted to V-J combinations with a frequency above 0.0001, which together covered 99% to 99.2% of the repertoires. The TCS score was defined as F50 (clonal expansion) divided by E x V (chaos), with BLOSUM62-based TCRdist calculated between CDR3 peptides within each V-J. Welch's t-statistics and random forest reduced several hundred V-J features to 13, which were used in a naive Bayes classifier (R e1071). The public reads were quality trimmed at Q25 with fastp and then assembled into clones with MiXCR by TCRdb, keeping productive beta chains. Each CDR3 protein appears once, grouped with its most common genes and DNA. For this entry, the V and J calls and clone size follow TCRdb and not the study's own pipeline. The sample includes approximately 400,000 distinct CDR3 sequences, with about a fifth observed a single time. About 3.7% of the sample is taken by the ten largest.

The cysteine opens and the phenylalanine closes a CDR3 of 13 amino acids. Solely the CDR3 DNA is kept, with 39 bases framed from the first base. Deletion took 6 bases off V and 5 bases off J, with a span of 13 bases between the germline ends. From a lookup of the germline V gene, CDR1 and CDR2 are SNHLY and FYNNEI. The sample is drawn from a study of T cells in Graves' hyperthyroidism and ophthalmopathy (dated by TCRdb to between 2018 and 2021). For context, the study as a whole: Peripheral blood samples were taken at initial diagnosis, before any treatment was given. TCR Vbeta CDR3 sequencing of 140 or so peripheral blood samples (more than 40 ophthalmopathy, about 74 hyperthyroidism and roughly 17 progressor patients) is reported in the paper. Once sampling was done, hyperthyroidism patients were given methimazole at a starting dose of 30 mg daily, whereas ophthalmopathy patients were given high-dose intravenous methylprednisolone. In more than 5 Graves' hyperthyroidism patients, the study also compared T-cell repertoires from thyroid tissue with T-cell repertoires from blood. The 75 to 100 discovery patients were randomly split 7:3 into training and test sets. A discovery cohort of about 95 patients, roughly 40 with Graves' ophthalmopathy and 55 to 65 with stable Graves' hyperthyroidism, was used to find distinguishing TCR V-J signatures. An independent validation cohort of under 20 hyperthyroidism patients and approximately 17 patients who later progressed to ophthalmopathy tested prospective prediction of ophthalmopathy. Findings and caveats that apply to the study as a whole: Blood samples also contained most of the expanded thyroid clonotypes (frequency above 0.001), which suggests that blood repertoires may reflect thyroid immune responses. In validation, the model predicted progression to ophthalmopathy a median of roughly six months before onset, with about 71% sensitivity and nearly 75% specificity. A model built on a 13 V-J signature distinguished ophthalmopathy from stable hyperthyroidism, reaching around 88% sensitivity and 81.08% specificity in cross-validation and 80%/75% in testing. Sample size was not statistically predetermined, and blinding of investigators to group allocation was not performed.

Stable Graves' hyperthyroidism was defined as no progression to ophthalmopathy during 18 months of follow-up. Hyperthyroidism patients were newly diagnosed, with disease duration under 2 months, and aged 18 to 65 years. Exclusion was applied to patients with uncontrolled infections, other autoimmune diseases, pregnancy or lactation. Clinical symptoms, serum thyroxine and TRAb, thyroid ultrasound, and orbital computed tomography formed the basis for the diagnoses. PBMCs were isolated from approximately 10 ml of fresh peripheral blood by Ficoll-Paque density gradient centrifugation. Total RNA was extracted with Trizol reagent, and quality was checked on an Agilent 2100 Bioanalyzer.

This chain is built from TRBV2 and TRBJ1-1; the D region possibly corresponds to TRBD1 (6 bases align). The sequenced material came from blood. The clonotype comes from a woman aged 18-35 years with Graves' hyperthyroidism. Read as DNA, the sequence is TGTGCCAGCAGGGTTTTCAGGGGAACTGAAGCTTTCTTT. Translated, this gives CASRVFRGTEAFF.